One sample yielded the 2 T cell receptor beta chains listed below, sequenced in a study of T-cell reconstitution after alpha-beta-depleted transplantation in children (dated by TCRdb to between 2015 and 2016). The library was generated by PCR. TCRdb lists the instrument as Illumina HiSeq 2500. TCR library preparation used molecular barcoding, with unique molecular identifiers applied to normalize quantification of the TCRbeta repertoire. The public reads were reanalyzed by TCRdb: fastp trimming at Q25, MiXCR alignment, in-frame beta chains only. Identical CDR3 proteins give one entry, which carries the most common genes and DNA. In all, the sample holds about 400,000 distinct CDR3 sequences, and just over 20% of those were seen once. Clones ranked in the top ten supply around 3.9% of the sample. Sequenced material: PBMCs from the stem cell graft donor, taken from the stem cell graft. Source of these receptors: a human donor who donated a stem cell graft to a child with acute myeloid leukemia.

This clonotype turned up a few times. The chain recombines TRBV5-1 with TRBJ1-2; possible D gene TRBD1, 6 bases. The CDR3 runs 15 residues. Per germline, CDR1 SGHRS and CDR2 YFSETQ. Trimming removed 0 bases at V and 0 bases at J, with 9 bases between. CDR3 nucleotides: TGCGCCAGCAGCTTGGACGGACAGACTAACTATGGCTACACCTTC. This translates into CASSLDGQTNYGYTF. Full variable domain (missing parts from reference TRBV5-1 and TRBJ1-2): KAGVTQTPRYLIKTRGQQVTLSCSPISGHRSVSWYQQTPGQGLQFLFEYFSETQRNKGNFPGRFSGRQFSNSRSEMNVSTLELGDSALYLCASSLDGQTNYGYTFGSGTRLTVV.

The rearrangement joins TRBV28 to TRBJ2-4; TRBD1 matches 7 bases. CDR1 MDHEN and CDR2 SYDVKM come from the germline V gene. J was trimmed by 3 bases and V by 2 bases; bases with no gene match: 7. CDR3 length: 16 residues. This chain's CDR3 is CASSLGQGVGKNIQYF. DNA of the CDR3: TGTGCCAGCAGTTTAGGTCAGGGGGTTGGCAAAAACATTCAGTACTTC. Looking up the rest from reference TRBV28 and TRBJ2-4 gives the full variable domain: DVKVTQSSRYLVKRTGEKVFLECVQDMDHENMFWYRQDPGLGLRLIYFSYDVKMKEKGDIPEGYSVSREKKERFSLILESASTNQTSMYLCASSLGQGVGKNIQYFGAGTRLSVL.